This T cell receptor (beta chain) was observed in a study of T-cell reconstitution after alpha-beta-depleted transplantation in children. Whole-study findings and limits: It was newly produced T cells that mostly accounted for T-cell counts and diversity one year after transplant. Reportedly, roughly two months post-transplant, alpha-beta T cells arose from several hundred expanded graft clones.

Library preparation (for TCRbeta) was performed with unique molecular identifiers. TCRdb itself ran the PCR reads through MiXCR, one entry per CDR3 protein. The sample contains about 58,000 distinct CDR3 sequences, about 40% of which appear only once. Only a few counts were recorded for this clonotype. As yet, its antigen is unknown. V was cut by 8 bases and J by 6 bases, with 12 bases left in between. The CDR3 spans 11 residues. The germline CDR1 and CDR2 sequences are SQVTM and ANQGSEA. This specimen was PBMCs, mostly from graft donor cells, taken 360 days after TCRalphabeta/CD19-depleted stem cell transplant. The chain combines TRBV29-1 with TRBJ2-3; D possibly matches TRBD1 or TRBD2 (6 bases each). The source is a male patient between 10 and 17 years old who had a stem cell transplant for acute lymphoblastic leukemia, so the T cells may come from the graft donor. The CDR3 loop reads CSRTGRDTQYF. The CDR3 bases are TGCAGCCGAACAGGGAGGGATACGCAGTATTTT.